The next 9 T cell receptor beta chains were all read from a single sample in a study of blood T cell repertoires in COVID-19. TCRdb's copy holds only in-frame clones and misses some; the assay was immunoSEQ multiplex PCR. Of roughly 120,000 clones listed, roughly 87% are singletons. The sequencing sample was made of peripheral blood. These receptors came from a man at least 80 years old with acute or convalescent COVID-19.

The chain is built from TRBV5-4 and TRBJ2-3; unclear D gene. Between the trimmed V and J ends, which lost 0 bases and 5 bases, there was a span of 13 bases. This CDR3 has 15 residues. The V gene's germline CDR1 is SGHNT and CDR2 YYREEE (reference sequence). The CDR3 nucleotides are TGTGCCAGCAGCTTGGCGGAGTCCGGTAAAGATACGCAGTATTTT. Its translation: CASSLAESGKDTQYF.

The genes are TRBV3-1 (or the pseudogene TRBV3-2) and TRBJ1-1; TRBD1 is a possible D gene (5 bases). The CDR3 has 14 residues. Germline values: CDR1 LGHDT, CDR2 YNNKEL (reference sequence). V was trimmed by 4 bases and J by 1 base, leaving 10 bases between them. CDR3 coding DNA: TGTGCCAGCAGCCCCACGGGGGAGAACACTGAAGCTTTCTTT. This gives the protein CASSPTGENTEAFF.

The CDR3 DNA sequence: TGCGCCAGCAGCTTAGCGGGAGTACCGGGAGAGACCCAGTACTTC. Amino acids: CASSLAGVPGETQYF. The gene calls are TRBV5-1 and TRBJ2-5, with 8 bases aligning to TRBD2. V dropped 2 bases and J dropped 4; count of bases not matched to a gene: 7. The CDR3 runs 15 residues. Per the germline V gene, CDR1 is SGHRS and CDR2 is YFSETQ. Looking up the rest from reference TRBV5-1 and TRBJ2-5 gives the full variable domain: KAGVTQTPRYLIKTRGQQVTLSCSPISGHRSVSWYQQTPGQGLQFLFEYFSETQRNKGNFPGRFSGRQFSNSRSEMNVSTLELGDSALYLCASSLAGVPGETQYFGPGTRLLVL.

The rearrangement joins TRBV5-4 to TRBJ2-5; the match to TRBD1 covers 9 bases. Germline V gene sequence: CDR1 SGHNT, CDR2 YYREEE (reference sequence). CDR3 length: 15 residues. V shed 3 bases and J 5 bases; nucleotides not matched to a gene: 8. CDR3 sequence (DNA): TGTGCCAGCAGCTCCCGGACAGGGGTAAAGGAGACCCAGTACTTC. Translating gives CASSSRTGVKETQYF.

This sequence joins TRBV3-1 (or the pseudogene TRBV3-2) and TRBJ2-7; the D gene is possibly TRBD2 (6 bases). Looked up from germline, CDR1 is LGHDT and CDR2 is YNNKEL (reference sequence). The CDR3 loop spans 14 amino acids. V was trimmed by 4 bases and J by 7 bases, leaving 17 bases between them. The CDR3, as DNA: TGTGCCAGCAGCCGAGGGACTGGCTCTAGGGAGCAGTACTTC. Translation gives CASSRGTGSREQYF.

V is TRBV19 and J is TRBJ2-2, with D possibly being TRBD1 (7 bases). V lost 7 bases, J lost 5 bases, and 14 bases lay in between. Germline V gene lookup returns CDR1 LNHDA and CDR2 SQIVND (reference sequence). This CDR3 is 14 amino acids long. CDR3 in amino acids: CASILAGGTGELFF. The CDR3 DNA reads as TGTGCCAGTATCTTGGCAGGGGGGACCGGGGAGCTGTTTTTT.

This chain joins TRBV28 and TRBJ2-5, with 9 positions matching TRBD2. The ends lost 6 bases at V and 4 bases at J; junction bases unmatched: 12. Germline V gives CDR1 MDHEN, CDR2 SYDVKM. The CDR3 runs to 16 residues. CDR3 DNA sequence: TGTGCCAGCAGGCGGGATAGCGGGAGTTTGAGAGAGACCCAGTACTTC. The encoded protein is CASRRDSGSLRETQYF. Full variable domain (outside the CDR3, taken from reference TRBV28 and TRBJ2-5): DVKVTQSSRYLVKRTGEKVFLECVQDMDHENMFWYRQDPGLGLRLIYFSYDVKMKEKGDIPEGYSVSREKKERFSLILESASTNQTSMYLCASRRDSGSLRETQYFGPGTRLLVL.

The chain employs TRBV5-4 and TRBJ2-5; 16 nucleotides line up with TRBD2. This CDR3 has 17 amino acids. V trimming: 4 bases; J trimming: 4 bases; junction bases outside the gene matches: 7. Germline CDR1 SGHNT, CDR2 YYREEE (reference sequence). The CDR3 sequence is CASSGGTSGRGGETQYF. DNA for the CDR3: TGTGCCAGCAGCGGAGGGACTAGCGGGAGGGGGGGAGAGACCCAGTACTTC.

The J gene is TRBJ1-2, the V gene TRBV5-1, with 8 positions matching TRBD1. The germline gives CDR1 SGHRS, CDR2 YFSETQ. The CDR3 loop spans 11 amino acids. V dropped 6 bases and J dropped 8; count of bases not matched to a gene: 3. The CDR3 DNA reads as TGCGCCAGCACGGGACAGGTCGGCTACACCTTC. This translates into CASTGQVGYTF.